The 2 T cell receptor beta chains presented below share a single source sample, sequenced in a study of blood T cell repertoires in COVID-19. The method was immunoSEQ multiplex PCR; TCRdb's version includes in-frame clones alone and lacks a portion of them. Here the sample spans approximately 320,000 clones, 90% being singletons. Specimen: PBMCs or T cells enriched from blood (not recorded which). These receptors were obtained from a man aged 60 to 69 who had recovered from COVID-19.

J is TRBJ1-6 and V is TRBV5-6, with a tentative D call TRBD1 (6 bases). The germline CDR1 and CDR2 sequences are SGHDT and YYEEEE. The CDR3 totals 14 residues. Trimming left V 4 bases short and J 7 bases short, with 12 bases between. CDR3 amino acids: CASSRADRNSPLHF. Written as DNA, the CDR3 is TGTGCCAGCAGCCGGGCGGACAGAAATTCACCCCTCCACTTT.

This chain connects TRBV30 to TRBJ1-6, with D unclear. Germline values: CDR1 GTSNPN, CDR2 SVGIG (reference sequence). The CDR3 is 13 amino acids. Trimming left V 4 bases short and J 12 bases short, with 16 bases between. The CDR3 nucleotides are TGTGCCTGGATACGTGGTGATACGGGACCCCTCCACTTT. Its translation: CAWIRGDTGPLHF.